This T cell receptor (beta chain) was recorded in a study of blood T cell repertoires in COVID-19. This clone was picked up one time. Data came from immunoSEQ multiplex PCR; TCRdb stores just in-frame clones and leaves some out. The sample contains 180,000 or so clones, 88% of which appear only once. Trimming cost V 0 bases and J 6 bases, with 19 bases left between them. CDR1 is SGHRS and CDR2 is YFSETQ in the germline V gene. The CDR3 extends over 17 amino acids. This TCR was sampled from a young man with active or convalescent COVID-19. J is TRBJ2-1 and V is TRBV5-1, with D maybe TRBD1 (6 bases). What was sequenced was peripheral blood. The CDR3 region has the DNA TGCGCCAGCAGCTTGGACAGGGCCCACACCTTATCCAATGAGCAGTTCTTC. Protein sequence: CASSLDRAHTLSNEQFF.